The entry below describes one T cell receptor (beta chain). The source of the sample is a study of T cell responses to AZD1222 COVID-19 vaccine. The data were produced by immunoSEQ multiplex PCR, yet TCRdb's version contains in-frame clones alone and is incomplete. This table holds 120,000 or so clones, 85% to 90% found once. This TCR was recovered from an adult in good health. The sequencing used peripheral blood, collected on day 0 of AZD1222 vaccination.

The CDR3 DNA is TGTGCCAGCAGCCAAGTGGGGGCGGGGTTAGGTGGGCTCGAGCAGTACTTC. Translation gives CASSQVGAGLGGLEQYF. The chain couples TRBV4-2 to TRBJ2-7; D possibly matches TRBD1 or TRBD2 (6 bases each). The V end was cut by 1 base, the J end by 6 bases, with 22 bases between. Germline V gene lookup returns CDR1 LGHNA and CDR2 YNFKEQ. This CDR3 spans 17 amino acids.